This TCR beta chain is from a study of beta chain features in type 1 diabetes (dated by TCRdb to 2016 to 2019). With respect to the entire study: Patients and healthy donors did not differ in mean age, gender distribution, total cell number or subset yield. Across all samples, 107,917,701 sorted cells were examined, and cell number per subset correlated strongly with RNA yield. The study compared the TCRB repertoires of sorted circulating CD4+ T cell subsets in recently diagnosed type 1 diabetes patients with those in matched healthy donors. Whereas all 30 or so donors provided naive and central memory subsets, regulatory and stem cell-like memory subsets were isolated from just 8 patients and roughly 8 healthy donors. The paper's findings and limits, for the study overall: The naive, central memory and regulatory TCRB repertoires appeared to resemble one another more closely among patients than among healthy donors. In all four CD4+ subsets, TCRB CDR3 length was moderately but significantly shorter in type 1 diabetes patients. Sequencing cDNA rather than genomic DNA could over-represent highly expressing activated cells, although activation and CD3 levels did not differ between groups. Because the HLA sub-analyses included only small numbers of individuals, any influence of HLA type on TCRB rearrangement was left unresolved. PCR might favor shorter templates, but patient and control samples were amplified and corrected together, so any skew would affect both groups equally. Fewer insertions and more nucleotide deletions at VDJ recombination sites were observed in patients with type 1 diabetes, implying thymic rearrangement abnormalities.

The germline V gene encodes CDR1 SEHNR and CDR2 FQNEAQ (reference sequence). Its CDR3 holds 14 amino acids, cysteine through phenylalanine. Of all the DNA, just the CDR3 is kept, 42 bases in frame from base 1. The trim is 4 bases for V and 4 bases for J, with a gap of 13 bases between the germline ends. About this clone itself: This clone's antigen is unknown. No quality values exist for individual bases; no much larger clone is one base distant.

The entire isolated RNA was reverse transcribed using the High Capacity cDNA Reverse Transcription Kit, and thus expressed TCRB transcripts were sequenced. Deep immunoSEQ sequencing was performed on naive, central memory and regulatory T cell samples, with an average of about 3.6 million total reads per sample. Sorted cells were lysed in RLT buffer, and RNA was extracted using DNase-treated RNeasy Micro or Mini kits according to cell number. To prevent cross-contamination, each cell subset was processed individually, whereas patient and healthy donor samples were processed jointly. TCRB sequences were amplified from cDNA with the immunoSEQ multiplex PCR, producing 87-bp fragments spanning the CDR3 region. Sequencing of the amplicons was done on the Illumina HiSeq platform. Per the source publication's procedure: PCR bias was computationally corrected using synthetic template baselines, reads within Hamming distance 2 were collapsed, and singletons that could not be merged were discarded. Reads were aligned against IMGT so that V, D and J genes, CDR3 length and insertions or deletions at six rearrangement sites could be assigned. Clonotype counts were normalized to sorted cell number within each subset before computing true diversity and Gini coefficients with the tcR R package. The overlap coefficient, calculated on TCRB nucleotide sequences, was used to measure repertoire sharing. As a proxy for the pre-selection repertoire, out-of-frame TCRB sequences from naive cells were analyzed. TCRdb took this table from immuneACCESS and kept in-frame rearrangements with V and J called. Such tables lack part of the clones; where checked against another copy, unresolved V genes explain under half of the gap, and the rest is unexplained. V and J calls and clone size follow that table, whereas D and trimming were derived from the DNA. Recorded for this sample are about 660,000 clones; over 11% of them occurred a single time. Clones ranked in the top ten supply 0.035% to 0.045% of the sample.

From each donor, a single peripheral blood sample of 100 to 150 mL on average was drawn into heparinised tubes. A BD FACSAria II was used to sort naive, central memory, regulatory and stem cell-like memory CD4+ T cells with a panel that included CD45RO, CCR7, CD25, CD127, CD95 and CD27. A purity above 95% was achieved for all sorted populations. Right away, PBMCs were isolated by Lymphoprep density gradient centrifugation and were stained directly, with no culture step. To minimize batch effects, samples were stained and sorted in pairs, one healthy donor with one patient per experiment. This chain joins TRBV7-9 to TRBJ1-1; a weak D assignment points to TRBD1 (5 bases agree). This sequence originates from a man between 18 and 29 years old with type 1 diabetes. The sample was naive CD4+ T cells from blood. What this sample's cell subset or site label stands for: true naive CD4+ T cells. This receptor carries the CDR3 CASSSQGISTEAFF. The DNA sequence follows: TGTGCCAGCAGCTCCCAGGGTATAAGCACTGAAGCTTTCTTT.